A single sample gave rise to the 29 T cell receptor beta chains below, sequenced in a study of cytomegalovirus exposure and HLA in healthy donors. The PCR was carried out with 60 Vbeta primers and 13 Jbeta primers. Libraries were prepared by immunoSEQ multiplex PCR; TCRdb keeps only in-frame clonotypes and omits some of them. In the table there are approximately 180,000 clones, around 80% of which are singletons. The sample comprised PBMCs. The receptors shown here come from a woman in her forties in good health and CMV-seronegative.

This clone appeared a few times. V is TRBV5-4 and J is TRBJ2-7; TRBD1 matches 9 bases. The CDR3 is 13 amino acids. V was pared by 4 bases and J by 5 bases, with 4 bases of the junction left unmatched. Germline-derived CDR1 and CDR2 are SGHNT and YYREEE (reference sequence). CDR3 sequence: CASSLQGADEQYV. In DNA form, the CDR3 reads TGTGCCAGCAGCCTACAGGGGGCGGACGAGCAGTACGTC.

CDR3 bases: TGTGCCACCAGGCCCGCGTTGCGCACCGGGGAGCTGTTTTTT. It translates to CATRPALRTGELFF. The V and J genes are TRBV7-2 and TRBJ2-2; D remains ambiguous. Trimming took off 10 bases at V and 4 bases at J, with 16 bases between the two ends. This CDR3 region has 14 residues. Germline CDR1 is SGHTA and CDR2 is FQGNSA.

The chain couples TRBV7-2 to TRBJ2-2, with D possibly matching TRBD2 (5 bases). There are 14 residues in the CDR3. V was shortened by 1 base and J by 14 bases, with 17 bases between the two germline ends. Germline values: CDR1 SGHTA, CDR2 FQGNSA. The CDR3 reads CASSLERLTPTLFF. CDR3 DNA sequence: TGTGCCAGCAGCTTAGAGCGGCTTACTCCTACCCTGTTTTTT. The full variable domain, with the rest looked up from reference TRBV7-2 and TRBJ2-2, is GAGVSQSPSNKVTEKGKDVELRCDPISGHTALYWYRQSLGQGLEFLIYFQGNSAPDKSGLPSDRFSAERTGGSVSTLTIQRTQQEDSAVYLCASSLERLTPTLFFGEGSRLTVL.

As for this clone: The sample contains more than one DNA sequence encoding this CDR3. The rearrangement links TRBV6-1 to TRBJ2-7, with 7 bases that match TRBD2. CDR3 length: 14 amino acids. CDR1 MNHNS and CDR2 SASEGT come from the germline V gene. V was clipped by 3 bases and J by 2 bases; unmatched bases: 4. The CDR3 DNA reads TGTGCCAGCAGTGATACGGGGGGTCCCTACGAGCAGTACTTC. Translation: CASSDTGGPYEQYF.

CDR3 sequence reads: CASSLVAAGAYNEQFF. CDR3 nucleotide sequence: TGCGCCAGCAGCTTGGTAGCAGCGGGAGCCTACAATGAGCAGTTCTTC. The chain employs TRBV5-1 and TRBJ2-1, with TRBD2 matching over 8 bases. Germline trimming cut 0 bases from V and 2 bases from J; bases unmatched to any gene: 4. There are 16 residues in the CDR3. Germline loops: CDR1 SGHRS, CDR2 YFSETQ.

This rearrangement joins TRBV7-6 to TRBJ2-2; 12 bases match TRBD2. CDR1 and CDR2 (germline): SGHVS, FNYEAQ. CDR3 size: 17 residues. V gave up 1 base and J gave up 5 bases; unmatched junction bases: 5. CDR3 amino acids: CASSLVAGTSGTGELFF. Here the CDR3 DNA reads TGTGCCAGCAGCTTAGTCGCCGGGACTAGCGGGACCGGGGAGCTGTTTTTT. The complete variable domain, with remaining parts taken from reference TRBV7-6 and TRBJ2-2, reads GAGVSQSPRYKVTKRGQDVALRCDPISGHVSLYWYRQALGQGPEFLTYFNYEAQQDKSGLPNDRFSAERPEGSISTLTIQRTEQRDSAMYRCASSLVAGTSGTGELFFGEGSRLTVL.

The CDR3 sequence: CASSPGTSYEQYF. The CDR3 nucleotides are TGTGCCAGCAGCCCGGGAACCTCCTACGAGCAGTACTTC. J is TRBJ2-7 and V is TRBV7-2, with D maybe TRBD2 (5 bases). The CDR3 extends over 13 amino acids. Looked up from germline, CDR1 is SGHTA and CDR2 is FQGNSA. Deletions cut 5 bases from V and 0 bases from J, with 8 bases between.

The chain links TRBV30 to TRBJ2-1, with a weak D call TRBD2 (5 bases). This CDR3 comprises 13 residues. The V end was cut by 4 bases, the J end by 5 bases, with 12 bases between. Germline CDR1 GTSNPN, CDR2 SVGIG (reference sequence). Written as DNA, the CDR3 is TGTGCCTGGAACCCCGGGATTGACAATGAGCAGTTCTTC. Amino acids: CAWNPGIDNEQFF.

This chain joins TRBV6-6 and TRBJ1-5, with no clear D. Germline V lookup: CDR1 MNHNY, CDR2 SVGAGI (reference sequence). V was pared by 0 bases and J by 5 bases, with 5 bases between. The length of the CDR3 is 13 residues. The CDR3 coding sequence is TGTGCCAGCAGTTACTCCCCTTATCAGCCCCAGCATTTT. It is translated as CASSYSPYQPQHF.

The chain has TRBV4-1 and TRBJ2-1; TRBD1 might be the D (6 bases). V was clipped by 1 base and J by 5 bases, with 15 bases between them. Germline V gene sequence: CDR1 MGHRA, CDR2 YSYEKL. This CDR3 region has 16 residues. CDR3 bases: TGCGCCAGCAGCCAAGCCGGGACAAGGGGGAACAATGAGCAGTTCTTC. As protein: CASSQAGTRGNNEQFF.

This clone has only one observation. The chain carries TRBV12-5 and TRBJ2-2, with D unclear. Germline V lookup: CDR1 LGHNT, CDR2 FRNRAP. Between the trimmed V and J ends, which lost 6 bases and 6 bases, there was a span of 20 bases. This CDR3 region has 16 residues. CDR3: CASGATAGLGPGELFF. The CDR3 DNA reads TGTGCTAGTGGGGCTACAGCTGGGCTCGGTCCCGGGGAGCTGTTTTTT.

This clone came up a few times. J is TRBJ2-3 and V is TRBV5-1; TRBD1 agrees at 8 bases. The V gene's germline CDR1 is SGHRS and CDR2 YFSETQ. V lost 4 bases to trimming and J lost 4 bases; unmatched junction nucleotides: 14. This CDR3 comprises 17 residues. CDR3 amino acids: CASSQQGGFEGPDTQYF. The CDR3 DNA sequence: TGCGCCAGCAGCCAACAGGGGGGATTCGAAGGTCCAGATACGCAGTATTTT.

V gene TRBV5-8 combines with J gene TRBJ2-7; a possible D gene is TRBD2 (6 bases). Germline CDR1 is SGHTS and CDR2 is YDEGEE. The CDR3 is made up of 15 amino acids. The V end lost 4 bases, the J end lost 0 bases, and 14 bases lay between the germline ends. The CDR3 region is CASSRRDPSSYEQYV. CDR3 bases: TGTGCCAGCAGCCGGCGGGACCCAAGCTCCTACGAGCAGTACGTC.

The CDR3: CASSYKGDTGELFF. The CDR3 coding sequence is TGTGCCAGCAGTTACAAGGGGGACACCGGGGAGCTGTTTTTT. The chain has TRBV6-6 and TRBJ2-2; D is possibly TRBD1 (6 bases). Germline CDR1 and CDR2: MNHNY and SVGAGI (reference sequence). The CDR3 has 14 amino acids. Trimming pared 2 bases from V and 3 bases from J, leaving 7 bases between.

The rearrangement uses TRBV27 and TRBJ2-3; TRBD2 matches at 10 bases. V lost 10 bases, J lost 2 bases, and 6 bases stayed unmatched. Germline CDR1 is MNHEY and CDR2 is SMNVEV (reference sequence). The CDR3 runs 14 residues. In nucleotides, the CDR3 is TGTGCCACGGCACTAGCGGGACCCACAGATACGCAGTATTTT. This encodes CATALAGPTDTQYF.

V gene TRBV19 combines with J gene TRBJ1-5; 7 bases map to TRBD1. The length of the CDR3 is 15 residues. Losses at the gene ends were 4 bases for V and 3 bases for J; bases not matched to a gene: 6. CDR1 and CDR2 (germline): LNHDA, SQIVND (reference sequence). The CDR3 DNA is TGTGCCAGTAGTAATGTGGGACAGAACAATCAGCCCCAGCATTTT. This gives the protein CASSNVGQNNQPQHF.

The chain employs TRBV6-5 and TRBJ2-3, with D possibly matching TRBD1 (5 bases). The germline gives CDR1 MNHEY, CDR2 SVGAGI. The CDR3 spans 16 residues. V dropped 4 bases and J dropped 1 base, with 15 bases sitting between them. For the CDR3, the DNA is TGTGCCAGCAGTTCTACCGCAGGGTGGGGCACAGATACGCAGTATTTT. As protein: CASSSTAGWGTDTQYF.

This clone was detected only once. V usage is TRBV5-5 and J usage is TRBJ1-5; 8 nucleotides line up with TRBD1. The germline CDR1 and CDR2 sequences are SGHKS and YYEKEE (reference sequence). The CDR3 totals 15 residues. V lost 4 bases to trimming and J lost 1 base; unmatched junction nucleotides: 4. The DNA of the CDR3 is TGTGCCAGCAGCCCTCAGGGGGCCAGCAATCAGCCCCAGCATTTT. Protein sequence: CASSPQGASNQPQHF.

The chain is built from TRBV7-2 and TRBJ2-7, with D possibly being TRBD2 (6 bases). Germline V CDR1 and CDR2: SGHTA, FQGNSA. Trimming removed 5 bases at V and 7 bases at J, with 12 bases between. This CDR3 contains 12 residues. CDR3 amino acids: CASSLSGVEQYV. The CDR3 DNA is TGTGCCAGCAGCCTCTCGGGGGTTGAGCAGTACGTC.

This clone was found a few times. The CDR3 DNA reads as TGTGCCAGCAGCGTTAGCGGGGACACAGATACGCAGTATTTT. It translates to CASSVSGDTDTQYF. This sequence joins TRBV9 and TRBJ2-3; 8 bases agree with TRBD2. The J segment lost 2 bases and the V segment lost 2 bases, leaving 1 base of the junction unmatched. Looked up from germline, CDR1 is SGDLS and CDR2 is YYNGEE. The CDR3 length is 14 residues.

The gene calls are TRBV2 and TRBJ2-1; TRBD2 matches at 9 bases. The CDR3 is 14 residues long. Trimming took 6 bases from V and 6 from J; bases not matched to a gene: 6. CDR1 and CDR2 (germline): SNHLY, FYNNEI. CDR3 region: CASRAGLALNEQFF. CDR3 bases: TGTGCCAGCAGAGCGGGACTAGCCCTCAATGAGCAGTTCTTC.

The CDR3 coding sequence is TGTGCCAGCAGCTTCCCAGGGGGAAGGGGGACCCAGTACTTC. It specifies CASSFPGGRGTQYF. The gene calls are TRBV7-2 and TRBJ2-5, with 7 bases lining up with TRBD1. CDR1 is SGHTA and CDR2 is FQGNSA in the germline V gene. CDR3 size: 14 residues. J lost 7 bases, V lost 3 bases, and 8 bases had no gene match.

The J gene is TRBJ1-1, the V gene TRBV30; D unclear. The V end was cut by 2 bases, the J end by 1 base, with 17 bases between. The CDR3 spans 16 residues. Per germline, CDR1 GTSNPN and CDR2 SVGIG (reference sequence). CDR3 amino acids: CAWSPDTTYRNTEAFF. CDR3 in DNA: TGTGCCTGGAGTCCAGACACCACTTACAGGAACACTGAAGCTTTCTTT.

The chain employs TRBV5-1 and TRBJ2-7; D not certain. The length of the CDR3 is 12 residues. Deletions cut 4 bases from V and 6 bases from J, with 11 bases between. CDR1 is SGHRS and CDR2 is YFSETQ in the germline V gene. The CDR3 loop is CASSAAESEQYF. The DNA of the CDR3 is TGCGCCAGCAGCGCGGCAGAAAGCGAGCAGTACTTC.

This chain connects TRBV27 to TRBJ2-1, with D unclear. The CDR3 consists of 12 residues. V was clipped by 6 bases and J by 8 bases, with 11 bases between them. Per germline, CDR1 MNHEY and CDR2 SMNVEV (reference sequence). The CDR3 sequence: CASSPGRHEQFF. The DNA of the CDR3 is TGTGCCAGCAGCCCCGGTCGCCATGAGCAGTTCTTC.

The chain couples TRBV7-2 to TRBJ2-5; 8 nucleotides align to TRBD2. V was pared by 1 base and J by 7 bases, with 11 bases of the junction left unmatched. CDR1 and CDR2 (germline): SGHTA, FQGNSA. This CDR3 contains 16 residues. CDR3 sequence: CASSLVGGRLEGTQYF. The CDR3 DNA sequence: TGTGCCAGCAGCTTAGTAGGCGGGAGGTTGGAGGGGACCCAGTACTTC.

This clone appeared a few times. The J gene is TRBJ2-7, the V gene TRBV6-5, with D possibly matching TRBD2 (6 bases). Germline assignment: CDR1 MNHEY and CDR2 SVGAGI. The CDR3 loop spans 15 amino acids. The germline V and J ends were trimmed by 7 bases and 1 base, with 17 bases remaining between them. The CDR3 region is CASTRPGAPSYEQYV. The CDR3 DNA is TGTGCCAGCACCCGACCGGGAGCCCCTTCCTACGAGCAGTACGTC.

The chain uses TRBV9 and TRBJ1-5; D call uncertain. The germline CDR1 and CDR2 sequences are SGDLS and YYNGEE. V dropped 1 base and J dropped 1 base, with 9 bases sitting between them. The CDR3 has 15 residues. The CDR3 protein is CASSVSGDSNQPQHF. In DNA form, the CDR3 reads TGTGCCAGCAGCGTATCCGGAGACAGCAATCAGCCCCAGCATTTT.

The V call is TRBV19, the J call TRBJ1-1, with D unclear. The CDR3 length is 14 residues. The ends were cut back, 1 base at V and 4 bases at J, with 10 bases in the middle. Looked up from germline, CDR1 is LNHDA and CDR2 is SQIVND (reference sequence). The CDR3: CASSIGSRFTEAFF. The CDR3, as DNA: TGTGCCAGTAGTATAGGGAGTAGATTCACTGAAGCTTTCTTT.